The clone carrying this T cell receptor (beta chain) was counted ten times or more. Its antigen is undetermined. Germline-derived CDR1 and CDR2 are PRHDT and FYEKMQ (reference sequence). The CDR3 is 13 residues long. V was trimmed by 5 bases and J by 10 bases, leaving 12 bases between them. The authors made TCR cDNA by 5'RACE template switching, adding a universal primer site and UMIs. TCRdb fed the 5' RACE reads into MiXCR, producing one record per CDR3 protein. The sample has 70,000 or so distinct CDR3 sequences, 7.3% seen once; the top ten hold around 29%. The data were taken from a study of T cells after yellow fever vaccination. Overall study findings and caveats: Across the CD4 and CD8 compartments, a small share of clonotypes was present in both.

Here the sequenced sample was CD8+ T cells sorted from PBMCs, taken roughly 10 days after the first yellow fever vaccination. The source is a man between 18 and 35 years old who received the YFV17D yellow fever vaccine. V and J are TRBV13 and TRBJ1-6, with D possibly TRBD1 on 5 matching bases. In DNA, the CDR3 is TGTGCCAGCAGCCTGGGGACCGCCTCACCCCTCCACTTT. It yields the protein CASSLGTASPLHF. Combining the CDR3 with reference TRBV13 and TRBJ1-6 gives the whole variable domain AAGVIQSPRHLIKEKRETATLKCYPIPRHDTVYWYQQGPGQDPQFLISFYEKMQSDKGSIPDRFSAQQFSDYHSELNMSSLELGDSALYFCASSLGTASPLHFGNGTRLTVT.